Described below is a single TCR beta chain sequence and its context. These data are taken from a study of blood T cell repertoires in COVID-19. At the level of the study: The analysed material was cDNA or gDNA that came from T cells, B-cell-depleted T cells, or PBMCs.

J lost 5 bases, V lost 8 bases, and 12 bases had no gene match. The CDR3 length is 15 residues. The germline CDR1 and CDR2 sequences are MNHEY and SMNVEV (reference sequence). Methods used by the authors: Quantification of nucleated cells was approximated via reference gene primer amplification. Generated by immunoSEQ multiplex PCR, the TCRdb table keeps only in-frame clones and is missing some. Clone size and V and J calls were adopted from that table, with D and trimming inferred from the DNA. Here the sample spans roughly 430,000 clones, around 90% being singletons. The sequence was collected from a woman in her thirties or forties with acute COVID-19. V and J are TRBV27 and TRBJ2-5; 9 nucleotides match TRBD1. The sequenced sample was PBMCs or T cells enriched from blood (not recorded which). This chain's CDR3 is CASGDRAAGRETQYF. As DNA, the CDR3 is TGTGCCAGCGGGGACAGGGCTGCCGGCCGGGAGACCCAGTACTTC.